This paragraph reports one T cell receptor (beta chain). The PCR made use of 60 Vbeta and 13 Jbeta primers. The repertoire was sequenced with immunoSEQ multiplex PCR; TCRdb's copy has only in-frame clones and lacks some. The sample includes about 150,000 clones, approximately 87% seen only once; the top ten take about 1.5%. CDR1 and CDR2 (germline): SGHVS, FQNEAQ. V lost 1 base and J lost 6; bases outside the gene matches: 10. CDR3 length: 17 residues. This sample was taken from a study of cytomegalovirus exposure and HLA in healthy donors. This sequence was found in a man aged 35-49 years in good health and CMV-seronegative. This rearrangement joins TRBV7-8 to TRBJ2-2, with 8 bases lining up with TRBD2. Sequencing input: PBMCs. This chain's CDR3 is CASSLVPAGVRPGELFF. The CDR3 bases are TGTGCCAGCAGCTTAGTTCCAGCGGGAGTTCGTCCCGGGGAGCTGTTTTTT.